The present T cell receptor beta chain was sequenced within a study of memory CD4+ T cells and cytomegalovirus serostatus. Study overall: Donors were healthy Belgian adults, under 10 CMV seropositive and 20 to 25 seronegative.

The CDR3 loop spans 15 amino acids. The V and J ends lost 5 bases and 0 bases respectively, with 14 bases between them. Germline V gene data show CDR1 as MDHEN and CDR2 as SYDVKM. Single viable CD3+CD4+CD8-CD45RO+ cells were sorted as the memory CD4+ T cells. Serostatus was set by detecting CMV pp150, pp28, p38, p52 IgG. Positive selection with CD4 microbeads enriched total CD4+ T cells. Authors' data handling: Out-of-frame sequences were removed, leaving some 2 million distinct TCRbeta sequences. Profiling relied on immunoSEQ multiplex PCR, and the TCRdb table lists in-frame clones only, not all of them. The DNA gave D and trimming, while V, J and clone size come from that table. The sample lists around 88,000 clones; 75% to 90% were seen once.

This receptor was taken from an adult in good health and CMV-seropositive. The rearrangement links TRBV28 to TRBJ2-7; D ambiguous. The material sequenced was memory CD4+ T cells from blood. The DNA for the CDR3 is TGTGCCAGCAGTGAATCGAGCGCCAACTCCTACGAGCAGTACTTC. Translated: CASSESSANSYEQYF.